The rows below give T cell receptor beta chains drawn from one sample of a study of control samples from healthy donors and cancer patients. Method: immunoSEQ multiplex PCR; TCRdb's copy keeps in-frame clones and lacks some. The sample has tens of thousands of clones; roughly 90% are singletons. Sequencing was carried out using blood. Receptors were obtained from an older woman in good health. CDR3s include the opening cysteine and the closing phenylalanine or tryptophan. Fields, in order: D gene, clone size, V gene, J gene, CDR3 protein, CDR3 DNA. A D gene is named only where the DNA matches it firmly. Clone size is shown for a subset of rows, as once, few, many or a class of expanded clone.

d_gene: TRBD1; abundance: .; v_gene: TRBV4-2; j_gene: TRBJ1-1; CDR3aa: CASSQVDRVRAFF; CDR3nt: TGTGCCAGCAGCCAAGTTGACAGGGTCAGAGCTTTCTTT
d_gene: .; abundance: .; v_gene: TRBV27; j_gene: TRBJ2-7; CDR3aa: CASSSSYEQYF; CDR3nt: TGTGCCAGCAGTTCGAGCTACGAGCAGTACTTC
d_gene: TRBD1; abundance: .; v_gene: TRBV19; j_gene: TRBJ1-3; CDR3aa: CASSIPGQGGNTIYF; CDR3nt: TGTGCCAGTAGTATACCCGGACAGGGAGGAAACACCATATATTTT
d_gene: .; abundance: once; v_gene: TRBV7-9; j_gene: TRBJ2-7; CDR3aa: CASSLPVQGEQYF; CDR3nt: TGTGCCAGCAGCTTACCGGTCCAGGGCGAGCAGTACTTC
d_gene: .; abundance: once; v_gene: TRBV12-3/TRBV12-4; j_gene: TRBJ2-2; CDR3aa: CASSLHTGELFF; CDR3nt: TGTGCCAGCAGTTTACACACCGGGGAGCTGTTTTTT
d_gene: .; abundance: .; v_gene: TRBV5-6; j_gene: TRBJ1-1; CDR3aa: CASSPFAVMNTEAFF; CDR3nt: TGTGCCAGCAGCCCGTTTGCGGTGATGAACACTGAAGCTTTCTTT
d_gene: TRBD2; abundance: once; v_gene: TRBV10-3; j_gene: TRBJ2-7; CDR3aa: CAISLSPGLAGGEQYF; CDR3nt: TGTGCCATCAGCTTATCACCGGGACTAGCGGGAGGAGAGCAGTACTTC
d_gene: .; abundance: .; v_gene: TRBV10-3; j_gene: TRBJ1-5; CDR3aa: CAISESGGNSNQPQHF; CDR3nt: TGTGCCATCAGTGAGTCGGGAGGGAATAGCAATCAGCCCCAGCATTTT
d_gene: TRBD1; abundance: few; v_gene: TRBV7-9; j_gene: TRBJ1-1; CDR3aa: CASSFGGGAGEAFF; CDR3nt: TGTGCCAGCAGCTTTGGAGGGGGCGCTGGTGAAGCTTTCTTT
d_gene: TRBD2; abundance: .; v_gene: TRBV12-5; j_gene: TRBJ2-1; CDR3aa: CASGPGLAEYNEQFF; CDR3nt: TGTGCTAGTGGACCTGGACTAGCGGAATACAATGAGCAGTTCTTC
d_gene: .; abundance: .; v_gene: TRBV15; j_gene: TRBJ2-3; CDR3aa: CATRAQSSGADTQYF; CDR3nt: TGTGCCACCAGGGCCCAGAGCTCAGGGGCAGATACGCAGTATTTT
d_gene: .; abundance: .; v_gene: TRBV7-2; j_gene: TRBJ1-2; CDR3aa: CASSLRQDGGYTF; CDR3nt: TGTGCCAGCAGCTTACGCCAGGATGGTGGCTACACCTTC
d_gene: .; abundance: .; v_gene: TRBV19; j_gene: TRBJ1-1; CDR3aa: CASSIDQGIGTEAFF; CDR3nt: TGTGCCAGTAGTATAGATCAGGGGATAGGCACTGAAGCTTTCTTT
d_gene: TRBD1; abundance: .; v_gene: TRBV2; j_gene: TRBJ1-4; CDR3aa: CASWRDRGTEKLFF; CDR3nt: TGTGCCAGCTGGCGTGACAGGGGGACCGAAAAACTGTTTTTT
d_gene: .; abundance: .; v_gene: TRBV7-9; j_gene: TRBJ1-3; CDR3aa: CASSLGQQGNTIYF; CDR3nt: TGTGCCAGCAGCTTAGGCCAACAGGGAAACACCATATATTTT
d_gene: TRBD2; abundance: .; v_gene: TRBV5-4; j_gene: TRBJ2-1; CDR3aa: CASSPVAGAYNEQFF; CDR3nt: TGTGCCAGCAGCCCCGTAGCGGGAGCCTACAATGAGCAGTTCTTC
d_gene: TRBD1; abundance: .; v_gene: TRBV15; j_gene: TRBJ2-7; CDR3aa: CATSTNPGQGYEQYF; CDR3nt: TGTGCCACCAGCACGAATCCGGGACAGGGATACGAGCAGTACTTC
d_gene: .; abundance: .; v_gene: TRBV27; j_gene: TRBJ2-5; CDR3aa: CASSFQGSVETQYF; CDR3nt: TGTGCCAGCAGTTTCCAGGGGTCGGTGGAGACCCAGTACTTC
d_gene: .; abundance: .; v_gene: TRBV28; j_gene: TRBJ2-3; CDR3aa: CASSRADTQYF; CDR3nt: TGTGCCAGCAGTCGAGCAGATACGCAGTATTTT
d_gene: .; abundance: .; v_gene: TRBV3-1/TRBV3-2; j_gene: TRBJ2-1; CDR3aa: CASSPRGSPYNEQFF; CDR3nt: TGTGCCAGCAGCCCCAGAGGGAGCCCCTACAATGAGCAGTTCTTC
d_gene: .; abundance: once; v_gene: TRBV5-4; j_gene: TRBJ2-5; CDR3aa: CASSLVSEETQYF; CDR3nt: TGTGCCAGCAGCTTGGTAAGCGAAGAGACCCAGTACTTC
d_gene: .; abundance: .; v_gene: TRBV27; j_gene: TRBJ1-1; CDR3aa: CASSFSVNTEAFF; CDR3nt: TGTGCCAGCAGTTTTAGCGTTAACACTGAAGCTTTCTTT
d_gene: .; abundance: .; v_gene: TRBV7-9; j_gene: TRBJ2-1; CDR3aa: CASSSETQGNEQFF; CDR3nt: TGTGCCAGCAGTTCTGAAACACAGGGAAATGAGCAGTTCTTC
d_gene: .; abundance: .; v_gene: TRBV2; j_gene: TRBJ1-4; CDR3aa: CASMGAENEKLFF; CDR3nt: TGTGCCAGCATGGGGGCAGAGAATGAAAAACTGTTTTTT
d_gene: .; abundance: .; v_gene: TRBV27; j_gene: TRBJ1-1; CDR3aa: CASSDTAGEAFF; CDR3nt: TGTGCCAGCAGTGACACGGCAGGGGAAGCTTTCTTT
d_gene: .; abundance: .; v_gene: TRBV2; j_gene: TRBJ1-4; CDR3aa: CASSEGSATNEKLFF; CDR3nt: TGTGCCAGCAGTGAAGGTTCGGCAACTAATGAAAAACTGTTTTTT
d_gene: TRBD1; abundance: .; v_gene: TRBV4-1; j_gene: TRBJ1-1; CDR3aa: CASSLLGRDRGRGENTEAFF; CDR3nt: TGCGCCAGCAGCCTTTTGGGCCGGGACAGGGGGCGCGGGGAGAACACTGAAGCTTTCTTT
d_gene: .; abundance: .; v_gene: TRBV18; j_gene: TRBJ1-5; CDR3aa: CASSSRGGNNQPQHF; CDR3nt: TGTGCCAGCTCATCTCGGGGGGGGAACAATCAGCCCCAGCATTTT
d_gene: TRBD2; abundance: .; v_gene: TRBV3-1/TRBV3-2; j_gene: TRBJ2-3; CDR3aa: CASGTSGTDTQYF; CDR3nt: TGTGCCAGCGGGACTAGCGGCACAGATACGCAGTATTTT
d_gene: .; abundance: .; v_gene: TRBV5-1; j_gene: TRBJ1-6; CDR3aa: CASSSQGMDSPLHF; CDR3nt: TGCGCCAGCAGTTCACAGGGTATGGATTCACCCCTCCACTTT
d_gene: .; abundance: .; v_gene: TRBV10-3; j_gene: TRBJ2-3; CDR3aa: CAISESGEIDTQYF; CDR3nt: TGTGCCATCAGTGAGTCGGGGGAGATAGATACGCAGTATTTT
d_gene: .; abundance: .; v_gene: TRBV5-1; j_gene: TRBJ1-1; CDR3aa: CASSLETGTMSAEAFF; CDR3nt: TGCGCCAGCAGCTTAGAGACAGGAACTATGTCGGCTGAAGCTTTCTTT
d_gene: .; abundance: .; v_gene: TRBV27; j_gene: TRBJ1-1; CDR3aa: CASSSLRGRSSTEAFF; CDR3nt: TGTGCCAGCAGTTCCCTCCGAGGCAGGTCTAGCACTGAAGCTTTCTTT
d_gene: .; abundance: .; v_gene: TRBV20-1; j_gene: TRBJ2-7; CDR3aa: CSAGAPYEQYF; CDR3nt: TGCAGTGCCGGGGCCCCTTACGAGCAGTACTTC
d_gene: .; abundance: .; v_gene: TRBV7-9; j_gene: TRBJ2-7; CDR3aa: CASSFLPSVSYEQYF; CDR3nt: TGTGCCAGCAGCTTTCTTCCTAGCGTCTCCTACGAGCAGTACTTC
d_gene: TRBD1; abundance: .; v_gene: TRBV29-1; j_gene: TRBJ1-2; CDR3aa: CSVEDNRGSYTF; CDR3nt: TGCAGCGTTGAAGACAACAGGGGGAGCTACACCTTC
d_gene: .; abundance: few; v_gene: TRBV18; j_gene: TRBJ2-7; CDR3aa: CASSLLLAYEQYF; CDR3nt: TGTGCCAGCTCATTACTGCTAGCCTACGAGCAGTACTTC
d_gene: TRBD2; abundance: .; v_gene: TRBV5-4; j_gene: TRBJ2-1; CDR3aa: CASSLGLAGGLGYNEQFF; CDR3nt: TGTGCCAGCAGCTTGGGACTAGCGGGGGGGCTGGGATACAATGAGCAGTTCTTC
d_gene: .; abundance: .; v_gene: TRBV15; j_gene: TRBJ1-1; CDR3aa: CATTRGNTEAFF; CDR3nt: TGTGCCACCACCAGGGGGAACACTGAAGCTTTCTTT
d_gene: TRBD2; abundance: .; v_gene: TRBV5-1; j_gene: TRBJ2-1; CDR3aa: CASSIGTTQTNEQFF; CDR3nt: TGCGCCAGCAGCATAGGGACTACCCAGACGAATGAGCAGTTCTTC
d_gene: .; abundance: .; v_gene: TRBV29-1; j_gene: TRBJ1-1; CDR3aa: CSVLYDWGNTEAFF; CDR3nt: TGCAGCGTCTTATACGACTGGGGGAACACTGAAGCTTTCTTT
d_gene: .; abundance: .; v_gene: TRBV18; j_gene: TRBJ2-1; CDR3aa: CASSPNRANEQFF; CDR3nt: TGTGCCAGCTCACCGAATAGGGCAAATGAGCAGTTCTTC